This entry lists 3 T cell receptor beta chains sequenced from one sample in a study of CD8 T cells in Susac syndrome. An input of 0.5 to 1 ug of RNA was subjected to reverse transcription using random hexamers. One entry per CDR3 protein, called by TCRdb with MiXCR from the immunoSEQ multiplex PCR reads. Counted here are fewer than 150,000 distinct CDR3 sequences, approximately 90% occurring once; the ten biggest clones make up under 0.25%. Sequencing was done on a sample of CD8+ T cells from PBMCs. Every receptor here comes from a human donor with multiple sclerosis.

This rearrangement joins TRBV9 to TRBJ1-2, with TRBD1 matching over 10 bases. In germline, CDR1 is SGDLS, CDR2 YYNGEE. With 4 bases clipped from V and 3 bases from J, the junction kept 6 bases outside the gene matches. The CDR3 runs to 15 residues. CDR3 region: CASSFGQGGYYGYTF. The CDR3 nucleotides are TGTGCCAGCAGCTTCGGACAGGGGGGTTACTATGGCTACACCTTC. Looking up the rest from reference TRBV9 and TRBJ1-2 gives the full variable domain: DSGVTQTPKHLITATGQRVTLRCSPRSGDLSVYWYQQSLDQGLQFLIQYYNGEERAKGNILERFSAQQFPDLHSELNLSSLELGDSALYFCASSFGQGGYYGYTFGSGTRLTVV.

The DNA of the CDR3 is TGTGCCAGCACATGGACAGGGCAAGTGGAGACCCAGTACTTC. Protein product: CASTWTGQVETQYF. This sequence joins TRBV6-1 and TRBJ2-5; 8 bases fit TRBD1. The CDR3 sequence is 14 residues long. The germline V gene has CDR1 MNHNS and CDR2 SASEGT. Trimming at V came to 7 bases and at J to 5 bases, leaving 9 bases not matched to a gene.

V and J are TRBV7-8 and TRBJ1-1, with D unclear. V was clipped by 5 bases and J by 0 bases, with 13 bases between them. CDR3 length: 15 amino acids. Germline V CDR1 and CDR2: SGHVS, FQNEAQ. The CDR3 sequence is CASSPWTGMNTEAFF. In nucleotides, the CDR3 is TGTGCCAGCAGCCCGTGGACGGGCATGAACACTGAAGCTTTCTTT.